A selection of T cell receptor beta chains follows, all from one sample in a study of T-cell reconstitution after alpha-beta-depleted transplantation in children. TCRdb reanalysed the PCR reads using MiXCR and keeps one entry per CDR3 protein. The repertoire holds about 610,000 distinct CDR3 sequences, with roughly 10% as singletons. The material was PBMCs from the stem cell graft donor, obtained from the stem cell graft. The receptors stem from a human donor who donated a stem cell graft to a child with acute myeloid leukemia. The CDR3 runs from the conserved cysteine through the conserved F or W. The D gene is left open where the match is weak. Expanded clones are given a class, and other clones once, few, many or no size at all.

v_call	clone_size	d_call	j_call	cdr3_aa	cdr3_nt
TRBV18	-	-	TRBJ2-7	CASSPKGNEQYF	TGTGCCAGCTCACCAAAAGGGAACGAGCAGTACTTC
TRBV7-7	few	TRBD1	TRBJ2-5	CASSLGGQLETQYF	TGTGCTAGCAGCTTAGGGGGACAGTTAGAGACCCAGTACTTC
TRBV12-5	many	-	TRBJ2-7	CASDLTEISYEQYF	TGTGCTAGTGATCTTACAGAGATCTCCTACGAGCAGTACTTC
TRBV20-1	-	TRBD1	TRBJ1-2	CSARDGDRGRDGYTF	TGCAGTGCTAGAGATGGGGACAGGGGAAGGGATGGCTACACCTTC
TRBV28	-	-	TRBJ2-2	CASSLPLGVANTGELFF	TGTGCCAGCAGTTTACCTTTGGGGGTAGCGAACACCGGGGAGCTGTTTTTT
TRBV12-3/TRBV12-4	many	-	TRBJ2-5	CASSLRSETQYF	TGTGCCAGCAGTTTAAGGTCTGAAACCCAGTACTTC
TRBV28	-	-	TRBJ1-6	CASSAWDNYNSPLHF	TGTGCCAGCAGTGCCTGGGACAACTATAATTCACCCCTCCACTTT
TRBV6-2/TRBV6-3	-	TRBD2	TRBJ2-1	CASGTSSPRRDEQFF	TGTGCCAGCGGGACTAGCAGCCCCCGGAGGGATGAGCAGTTCTTC
TRBV11-2	-	TRBD2	TRBJ2-3	CASSPPGLGTQYF	TGTGCCAGCAGCCCCCCAGGACTAGGAACGCAGTATTTT
TRBV9	few	-	TRBJ2-3	CASSVGPAGLDTQYF	TGTGCCAGCAGCGTAGGCCCGGCTGGCCTAGATACGCAGTATTTT
TRBV29-1	many	-	TRBJ2-7	CSVDRGSGEQYF	TGCAGCGTTGACAGGGGTTCGGGAGAGCAGTACTTC
TRBV10-3	many	-	TRBJ2-1	CAISVGGYNEQFF	TGTGCCATCAGTGTAGGGGGGTACAATGAGCAGTTCTTC
TRBV12-3/TRBV12-4	-	-	TRBJ1-3	CASSPYWDGPSGNTIYF	TGTGCCAGCAGTCCATACTGGGACGGCCCCTCTGGAAACACCATATATTTT
TRBV29-1	few	-	TRBJ1-5	CSATAGGGQPQHF	TGCAGCGCCACAGCGGGGGGCGGGCAGCCCCAGCATTTT
TRBV28	few	-	TRBJ2-4	CASSDHGLREGKNIQYF	TGTGCCAGCAGTGATCACGGGCTCCGTGAAGGCAAAAACATTCAGTACTTC
TRBV9	few	TRBD2	TRBJ2-5	CASSGGLAGVEETQYF	TGTGCCAGCAGCGGTGGACTAGCGGGAGTTGAAGAGACCCAGTACTTC
TRBV12-3/TRBV12-4	many	TRBD1	TRBJ2-2	CASSFTQGVTGELFF	TGTGCCAGCAGTTTTACGCAGGGGGTCACCGGGGAGCTGTTTTTT
TRBV3-1	many	-	TRBJ1-1	CASSQTEFTEAFF	TGTGCCAGCAGCCAGACCGAGTTCACTGAAGCTTTCTTT
TRBV12-3/TRBV12-4	few	-	TRBJ2-5	CASSLTGPAEETQYF	TGTGCCAGCAGTTTAACGGGCCCGGCGGAAGAGACCCAGTACTTC
TRBV20-1	few	-	TRBJ2-3	CSASDRNRADTQYF	TGCAGTGCTAGTGACCGTAATCGAGCAGATACGCAGTATTTT
TRBV20-1	many	-	TRBJ1-1	CSARSLRGSLNTEAFF	TGCAGTGCTAGATCTTTACGGGGCAGTTTGAACACTGAAGCTTTCTTT
TRBV6-5	many	-	TRBJ2-5	CASRAKGGKGETQYF	TGTGCCAGCAGGGCTAAAGGGGGAAAGGGAGAGACCCAGTACTTC
TRBV7-9	many	-	TRBJ2-7	CASSGRRESSSYEQYF	TGTGCCAGCAGCGGACGCAGGGAGTCGAGCTCCTACGAGCAGTACTTC
TRBV10-2	many	-	TRBJ2-1	CASSALLAQMGNEQFF	TGCGCCAGCAGTGCCCTCCTAGCGCAGATGGGCAATGAGCAGTTCTTC
TRBV5-1	-	TRBD2	TRBJ2-7	CASSRGLAGSVYEQYF	TGCGCCAGCAGTCGTGGACTAGCGGGATCTGTCTACGAGCAGTACTTC
TRBV5-5	few	-	TRBJ1-1	CASSFSALNTEAFF	TGTGCCAGCAGCTTTTCCGCATTGAACACTGAAGCTTTCTTT